Listed here is a single TCR beta chain. Its antigen is as yet unknown. Per the germline V gene, CDR1 is MNHEY and CDR2 is SVGAGI. This CDR3 is 15 amino acids long. The ends lost 2 bases at V and 5 bases at J; junction bases unmatched: 8. The data originate from a study of T cell responses to AZD1222 COVID-19 vaccine. The study's findings and limits: Unmutated variant regions reportedly attract nearly half of all spike-specific TCRs. Donors skewed white British and female; clonal diversity was possibly underestimated. AZD1222 recipients seropositive at baseline numbered only 6 or 7. Breadth and depth of Spike-specific TCRs rose after two AZD1222 doses.

Produced via immunoSEQ multiplex PCR; TCRdb's table is partial and in-frame only. The sample carries over 130,000 clones, 90% to 95% recorded once. The chain joins TRBV6-5 to TRBJ2-5; TRBD1 matches at 7 bases. The specimen comprised peripheral blood, sampled 28 days after the second AZD1222 dose. The receptor's source is an adult who received the AZD1222 COVID-19 vaccine. The CDR3 region has the DNA TGTGCCAGCAGTTACCAGGGACAGCTATCGGAGACCCAGTACTTC. This sequence encodes CASSYQGQLSETQYF.